This entry concerns a single T cell receptor (beta chain). The CDR3 loop spans 16 amino acids. From germline, CDR1 is SGHTA and CDR2 FQGNSA. Trimming removed 2 bases at V and 0 bases at J, with 11 bases between. Original handling: Amplification with reference gene primers provided the estimates of nucleated cell counts. Method: immunoSEQ multiplex PCR; TCRdb's copy keeps in-frame clones and lacks some. V and J calls and clone size are as listed in that table; D and trimming were resolved from the DNA. The table lists fewer than 200,000 clones, about 72% of them singletons. The data were obtained in a study of blood T cell repertoires in COVID-19.

This chain links TRBV7-2 with TRBJ1-5; D call uncertain. The specimen was PBMCs or T cells enriched from blood (not recorded which). This sequence originates from a woman between 45 and 65 years old who had recovered from COVID-19. The CDR3 DNA sequence: TGTGCCAGCAGCTTATGGGCATCCCCTAGCAATCAGCCCCAGCATTTT. The encoded protein is CASSLWASPSNQPQHF.